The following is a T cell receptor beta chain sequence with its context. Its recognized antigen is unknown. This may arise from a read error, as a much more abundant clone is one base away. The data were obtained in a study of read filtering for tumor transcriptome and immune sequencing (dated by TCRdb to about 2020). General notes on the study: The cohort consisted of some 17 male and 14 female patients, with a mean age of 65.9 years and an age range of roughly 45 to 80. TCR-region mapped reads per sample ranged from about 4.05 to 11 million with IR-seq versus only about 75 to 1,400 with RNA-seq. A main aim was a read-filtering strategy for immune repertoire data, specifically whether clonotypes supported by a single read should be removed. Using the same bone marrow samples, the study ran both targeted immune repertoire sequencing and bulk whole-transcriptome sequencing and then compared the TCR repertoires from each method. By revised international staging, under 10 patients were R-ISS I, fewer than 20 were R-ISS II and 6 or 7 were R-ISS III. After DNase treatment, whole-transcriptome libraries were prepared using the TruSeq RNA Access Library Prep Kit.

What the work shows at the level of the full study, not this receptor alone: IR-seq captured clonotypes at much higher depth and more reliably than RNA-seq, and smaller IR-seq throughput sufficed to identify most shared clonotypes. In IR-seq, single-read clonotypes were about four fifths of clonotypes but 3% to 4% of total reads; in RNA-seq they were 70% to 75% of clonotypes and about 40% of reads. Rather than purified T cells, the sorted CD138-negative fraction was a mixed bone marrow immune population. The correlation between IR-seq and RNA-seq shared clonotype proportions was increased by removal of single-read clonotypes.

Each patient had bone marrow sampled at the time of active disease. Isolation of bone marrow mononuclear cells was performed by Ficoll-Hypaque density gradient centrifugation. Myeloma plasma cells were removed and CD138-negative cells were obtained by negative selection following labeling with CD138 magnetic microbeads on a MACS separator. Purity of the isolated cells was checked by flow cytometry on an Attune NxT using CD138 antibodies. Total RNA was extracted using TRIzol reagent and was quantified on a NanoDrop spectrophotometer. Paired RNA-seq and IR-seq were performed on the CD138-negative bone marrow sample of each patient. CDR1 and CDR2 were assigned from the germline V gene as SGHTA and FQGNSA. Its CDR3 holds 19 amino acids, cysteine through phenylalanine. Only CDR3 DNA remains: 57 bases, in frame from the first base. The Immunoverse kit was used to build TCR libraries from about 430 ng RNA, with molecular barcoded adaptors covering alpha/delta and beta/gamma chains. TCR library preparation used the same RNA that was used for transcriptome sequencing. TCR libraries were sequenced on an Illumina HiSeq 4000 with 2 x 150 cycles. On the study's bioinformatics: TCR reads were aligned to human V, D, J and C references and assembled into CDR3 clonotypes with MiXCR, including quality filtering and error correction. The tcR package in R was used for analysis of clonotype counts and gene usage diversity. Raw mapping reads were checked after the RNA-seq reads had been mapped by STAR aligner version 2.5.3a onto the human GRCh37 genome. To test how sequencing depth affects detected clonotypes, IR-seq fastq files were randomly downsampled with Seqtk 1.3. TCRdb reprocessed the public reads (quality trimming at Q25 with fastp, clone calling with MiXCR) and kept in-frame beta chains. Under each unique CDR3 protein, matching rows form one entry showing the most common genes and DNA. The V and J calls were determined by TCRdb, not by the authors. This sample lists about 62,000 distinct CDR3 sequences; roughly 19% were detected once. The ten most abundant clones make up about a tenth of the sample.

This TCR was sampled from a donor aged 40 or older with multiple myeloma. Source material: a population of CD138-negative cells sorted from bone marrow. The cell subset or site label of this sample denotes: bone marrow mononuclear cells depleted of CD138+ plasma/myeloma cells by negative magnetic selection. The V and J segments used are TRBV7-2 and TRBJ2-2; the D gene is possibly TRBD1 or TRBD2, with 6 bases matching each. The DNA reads TGTGCCAGCAGCTCGCGCACCCTTACCCGGGGGCCTAGCACCGTGGAGCTGTTTTTT. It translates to CASSSRTLTRGPSTVELFF.